These 17 T cell receptor beta chains came from one sample sequenced in a study of blood T cell repertoires in COVID-19. Method: immunoSEQ multiplex PCR; TCRdb's copy keeps in-frame clones and lacks some. Of hundreds of thousands of clones listed, about 83% are singletons. Sample: PBMCs or T cells enriched from blood (not recorded which). The source is a woman in her fifties or sixties who had recovered from COVID-19.

J is TRBJ1-2 and V is TRBV3-1 (or the pseudogene TRBV3-2); no definite D call. This CDR3 is 13 amino acids long. V lost 2 bases and J lost 5, with 9 bases in between. CDR1 LGHDT and CDR2 YNNKEL come from the germline V gene (reference sequence). The CDR3 protein is CASSQLSVYGYTF. CDR3 DNA sequence: TGTGCCAGCAGCCAACTCTCGGTTTATGGCTACACCTTC.

As concerns this clone: The identical CDR3 is also encoded by other nucleotide sequences in the sample. V usage is TRBV7-9 and J usage is TRBJ1-4; D not certain. Germline CDR1 reads SEHNR; CDR2 reads FQNEAQ (reference sequence). There are 14 residues in the CDR3. V lost 1 base to trimming and J lost 4 bases, with 7 bases between them. The CDR3 reads CASSLGGSNEKLFF. CDR3 nucleotide sequence: TGTGCCAGCAGCTTAGGCGGAAGTAATGAAAAACTGTTTTTT.

In this sample, this clone turned up once. The rearrangement uses TRBV12-5 and TRBJ2-7; possibly TRBD2 for D (7 bases). The CDR3 is 15 residues long. Per the germline V gene, CDR1 is LGHNT and CDR2 is FRNRAP. The ends were cut back, 0 bases at V and 4 bases at J, with 13 bases in the middle. The CDR3 loop is CASGLVLGGRYEQYF. For the CDR3, the DNA is TGTGCTAGTGGTTTGGTACTGGGGGGGCGATACGAGCAGTACTTC.

This rearrangement joins TRBV7-9 to TRBJ2-7, with D perhaps matching TRBD1 (6 bases). Germline CDR1 and CDR2: SEHNR and FQNEAQ (reference sequence). Trimming removed 6 bases from V and 1 base from J, with 10 bases in between. This CDR3 region has 13 residues. The chain's CDR3 is CASSTGLSYEQYF. CDR3 sequence (DNA): TGTGCCAGCAGTACAGGGCTTTCCTACGAGCAGTACTTC.

The gene calls are TRBV7-2 and TRBJ2-3; 8 nucleotides agree with TRBD2. CDR1 is SGHTA, CDR2 FQGNSA, per germline. The V gene end was trimmed by 1 base and the J gene end by 4 bases; junction bases not matched to a gene: 1. This CDR3 contains 14 residues. CDR3 nucleotide sequence: TGTGCCAGCAGCTTAGGACTAGCGTCAGATACGCAGTATTTT. Protein sequence: CASSLGLASDTQYF.

The table lists this clone with a few counts. The chain has TRBV7-2 and TRBJ1-2; D not resolved. V was clipped by 7 bases and J by 1 base, with 13 bases between them. The germline V gene has CDR1 SGHTA and CDR2 FQGNSA. The CDR3 contains 14 residues. CDR3 in amino acids: CASTIVGNNYGYTF. CDR3 DNA: TGTGCCAGCACCATCGTGGGCAATAACTATGGCTACACCTTC.

The chain combines TRBV27 with TRBJ1-5, with D hard to call. V lost 3 bases, J lost 7 bases, and 13 bases lay in between. Germline values: CDR1 MNHEY, CDR2 SMNVEV (reference sequence). CDR3 length equals 14 residues. CDR3 nucleotides: TGTGCCAGCAGTTTCTCCCGGGGTTACCAGCCCCAGCATTTT. Translation: CASSFSRGYQPQHF.

V is TRBV7-9 and J is TRBJ1-3; D perhaps matches TRBD1 (6 bases). The CDR3 contains 15 residues. Germline assignment: CDR1 SEHNR and CDR2 FQNEAQ (reference sequence). The V end was cut by 6 bases, the J end by 0 bases, with 12 bases between. CDR3 protein: CASSPGEFSGNTIYF. The DNA of the CDR3 is TGTGCCAGCAGTCCAGGGGAGTTCTCTGGAAACACCATATATTTT. Based on the CDR3 plus reference TRBV7-9 and TRBJ1-3, the full variable domain is DTGVSQNPRHKITKRGQNVTFRCDPISEHNRLYWYRQTLGQGPEFLTYFQNEAQLEKSRLLSDRFSAERPKGSFSTLEIQRTEQGDSAMYLCASSPGEFSGNTIYFGEGSWLTVV.

The CDR3 DNA reads as TGTGCCTGGAGGGGACCAGGACAGGGCTATGGCTACACCTTC. It codes for CAWRGPGQGYGYTF. The chain is built from TRBV30 and TRBJ1-2; 8 nucleotides agree with TRBD1. The trim removed 3 bases at V and 4 bases at J, leaving 7 bases unmatched. Germline CDR1 and CDR2: GTSNPN and SVGIG (reference sequence). The length of the CDR3 is 14 residues.

Only one count was recorded for this clone. This chain connects TRBV4-3 to TRBJ2-3; 11 bases are shared with TRBD2. The CDR3 contains 16 residues. V shed 5 bases, J shed 4 bases, and the junction held 8 bases outside the gene matches. Germline CDR1 is LGHNA and CDR2 is YSLEER. The CDR3 loop reads CASSYLAGGVSDTQYF. The CDR3 DNA reads as TGCGCCAGCAGCTACCTAGCGGGGGGTGTCTCAGATACGCAGTATTTT.

This clone was detected only once. The V gene is TRBV7-2, the J gene TRBJ2-5; D might be TRBD1 (5 bases). V was pared by 5 bases and J by 5 bases, with 21 bases between. Germline V gives CDR1 SGHTA, CDR2 FQGNSA. There are 16 residues in the CDR3. CDR3 loop: CASSPHRPGSGETQYF. In DNA form, the CDR3 reads TGTGCCAGCAGCCCCCACAGGCCCGGCTCAGGGGAGACCCAGTACTTC.

The V gene is TRBV4-3, the J gene TRBJ2-6, with D tentatively TRBD1 (5 bases). Trimming removed 3 bases at V and 4 bases at J, with 19 bases between. The CDR3 extends over 18 amino acids. Germline assignment: CDR1 LGHNA and CDR2 YSLEER. The CDR3 loop is CASSHTFMYGAGANVLTF. In nucleotides, the CDR3 is TGCGCCAGCAGCCACACCTTTATGTATGGGGCGGGGGCCAACGTCCTGACTTTC.

This rearrangement joins TRBV15 to TRBJ2-2; D possibly corresponds to TRBD1 (6 bases). Germline-derived CDR1 and CDR2 are LNHNV and YYDKDF (reference sequence). Trimming shortened V by 3 bases and J by 3 bases, and 8 bases separated the two germline ends. This CDR3 has 14 residues. CDR3: CATSRAGDTGELFF. DNA for the CDR3: TGTGCCACCAGCAGGGCAGGGGACACCGGGGAGCTGTTTTTT.

This rearrangement joins TRBV6-2 or TRBV6-3 to TRBJ2-1, with 8 bases identical to TRBD2. The CDR3 is 15 residues long. V trimming: 2 bases; J trimming: 2 bases; junction bases outside the gene matches: 2. Per the germline V gene, CDR1 is MNHEY and CDR2 is SVGEGT. CDR3 in DNA: TGTGCCAGCAGTTACGGCGGGGGGCCCTACAATGAGCAGTTCTTC. It codes for CASSYGGGPYNEQFF.

The V and J genes are TRBV27 and TRBJ2-7; D is possibly TRBD1 (6 bases). This CDR3 has 15 residues. V lost 3 bases to trimming and J lost 2 bases, with 14 bases between them. Per the germline V gene, CDR1 is MNHEY and CDR2 is SMNVEV (reference sequence). CDR3 nucleotides: TGTGCCAGCAGTTTGAAGATGGGGGCCCCCTACGAGCAGTACTTC. Translating gives CASSLKMGAPYEQYF.

In this sample, this clone turned up once. The J gene is TRBJ1-2, the V gene TRBV18; TRBD1 matches at 11 bases. The CDR3 is 18 residues long. The V and J ends lost 3 bases and 3 bases, in that order; junction bases with no gene match: 12. Germline V gene sequence: CDR1 KGHSH, CDR2 LQKENI. CDR3 nucleotide sequence: TGTGCCAGCTCACCCCCAAGCAGCAGGACAGGGGGCGACTATGGCTACACCTTC. It translates to CASSPPSSRTGGDYGYTF. Drawing the rest from reference TRBV18 and TRBJ1-2, the complete variable domain is NAGVMQNPRHLVRRRGQEARLRCSPMKGHSHVYWYRQLPEEGLKFMVYLQKENIIDESGMPKERFSAEFPKEGPSILRIQQVVRGDSAAYFCASSPPSSRTGGDYGYTFGSGTRLTVV.

In its sample, this clone was seen once. The CDR3, as DNA: TGTGCCAGCAGTTTGTCGCCGGTGAGCAGAGGCCACGAGCAGTACTTC. It encodes CASSLSPVSRGHEQYF. This chain links TRBV28 with TRBJ2-7; D is unresolved. V was pared by 3 bases and J by 5 bases, with 20 bases between. CDR3 length: 16 amino acids. Germline-derived CDR1 and CDR2 are MDHEN and SYDVKM.